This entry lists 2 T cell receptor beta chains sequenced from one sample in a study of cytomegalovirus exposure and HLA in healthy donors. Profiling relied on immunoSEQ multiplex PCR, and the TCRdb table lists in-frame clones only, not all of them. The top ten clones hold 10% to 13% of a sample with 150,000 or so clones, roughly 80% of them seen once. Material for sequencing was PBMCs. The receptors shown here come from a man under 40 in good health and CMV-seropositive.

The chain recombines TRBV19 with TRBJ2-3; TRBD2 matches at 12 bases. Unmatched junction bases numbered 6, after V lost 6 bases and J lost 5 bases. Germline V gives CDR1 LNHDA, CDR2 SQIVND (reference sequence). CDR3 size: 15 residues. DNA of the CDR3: TGTGCCAGTAGCGTAGGACTAGCGGGACTAGATACGCAGTATTTT. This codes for CASSVGLAGLDTQYF. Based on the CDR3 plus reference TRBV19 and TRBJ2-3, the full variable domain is DGGITQSPKYLFRKEGQNVTLSCEQNLNHDAMYWYRQDPGQGLRLIYYSQIVNDFQKGDIAEGYSVSREKKESFPLTVTSAQKNPTAFYLCASSVGLAGLDTQYFGPGTRLTVL.

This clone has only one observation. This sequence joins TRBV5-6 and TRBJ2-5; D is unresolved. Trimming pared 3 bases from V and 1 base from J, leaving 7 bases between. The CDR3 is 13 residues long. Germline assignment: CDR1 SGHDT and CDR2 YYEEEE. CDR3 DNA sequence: TGTGCCAGCAGCTGGGCATTCCAAGAGACCCAGTACTTC. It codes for CASSWAFQETQYF.